What follows describes a single T cell receptor beta chain. The germline V gene has CDR1 SGHKS and CDR2 YYEKEE (reference sequence). The CDR3 is made up of 15 amino acids. V lost 3 bases and J lost 8; bases outside the gene matches: 6. The data were taken from a study of blood T cells in healthy people across ages. The second PCR ran about 6 to 12 cycles with a sample-barcoded 5' primer and J-beta primers. TCRdb analysed the 5' RACE reads with MiXCR anew, one entry per CDR3 protein. Of about 580,000 distinct CDR3 sequences detected, 47% appear once; the ten largest clones hold approximately 23%. The clonotype was recovered from an elderly man in good health. Source material: blood. This chain joins TRBV5-5 and TRBJ1-6, with TRBD1 identical over 9 bases. The CDR3 region is CASSWTRDRDSPLHF. CDR3 coding DNA: TGTGCCAGCAGCTGGACGAGGGACAGGGATTCACCCCTCCACTTT. Full variable domain (rest looked up from reference TRBV5-5 and TRBJ1-6): DAGVTQSPTHLIKTRGQQVTLRCSPISGHKSVSWYQQVLGQGPQFIFQYYEKEERGRGNFPDRFSARQFPNYSSELNVNALLLGDSALYLCASSWTRDRDSPLHFGNGTRLTVT.